The text below deals with one TCR beta chain. The antigen is unknown. This entry belongs to a study of post-analysis software for immune sequencing data. The germline V gene has CDR1 SGDLS and CDR2 YYNGEE. With 4 bases removed from V and 9 bases from J, the gap between germline ends came to 17 bases. CDR3 length: 15 residues. cDNA libraries of TCR beta carried unique molecular identifiers. TCRdb reprocessed the PCR reads with MiXCR, giving one entry per CDR3 protein. The sample carries roughly 620,000 distinct CDR3 sequences, roughly two fifths recorded once. Study outcomes and limitations: Compared with controls, patients had more of roughly five TRBV segments, including TRBV5-6, TRBV5-1 and TRBV20-1. The authors found that F measure strongly co-clustered same-batch samples.

The rearrangement links TRBV9 to TRBJ1-6, with D possibly TRBD1 on 5 matching bases. Sequences were obtained from blood. The sequence was obtained from a girl between 5 and 17 years old with multiple sclerosis. The CDR3 protein is CASSPIRSQGSPLHF. CDR3 coding DNA: TGTGCCAGCAGCCCAATTCGGTCCCAGGGTTCACCCCTCCACTTT.